This passage covers 24 T cell receptor beta chains from one sample sequenced in a study of CD8+ T cells in alopecia areata. Following extraction, RNA underwent reverse transcription to cDNA, which served as the sequencing template. Measured with immunoSEQ multiplex PCR; TCRdb has only the in-frame clones, and not every one. The data contain about 210,000 clones, around two fifths of them singletons. Indicated treatment: oral pan-JAK inhibitor, 5-10 mg twice daily. Sequenced here: CD4+ T cells sorted from blood, sampled between weeks 36 and 40, from a patient treated with tofacitinib. The receptor source for this set is a human donor with alopecia areata.

The chain carries TRBV5-4 and TRBJ2-3; D is undetermined. Deletions cut 5 bases from V and 4 bases from J, with 5 bases between. This CDR3 spans 11 amino acids. Germline loops: CDR1 SGHNT, CDR2 YYREEE (reference sequence). CDR3 sequence: CASSWADTQYF. The CDR3 DNA sequence: TGTGCCAGCAGTTGGGCAGATACGCAGTATTTT.

A remark on this clone: Other nucleotide sequences in the sample specify the same CDR3. The V call is TRBV5-1, the J call TRBJ2-2, with TRBD2 as a possible D gene (5 bases). CDR3 length equals 16 residues. Deletions cut 0 bases from V and 4 bases from J, with 13 bases between. The germline CDR1 and CDR2 sequences are SGHRS and YFSETQ. The CDR3 nucleotides are TGCGCCAGCAGCTTGGTAGCTGGAGAGGGCACCGGGGAGCTGTTTTTT. It specifies CASSLVAGEGTGELFF.

The rearrangement uses TRBV30 and TRBJ2-3; TRBD1 might be the D (8 bases). Germline loops: CDR1 GTSNPN, CDR2 SVGIG (reference sequence). The CDR3 extends over 12 amino acids. With 2 bases removed from V and 9 bases from J, the gap between germline ends came to 12 bases. The DNA for the CDR3 is TGTGCCTGGAGTACAGGGGGGGGCACGCAGTATTTT. It encodes CAWSTGGGTQYF. The full variable domain, completed using reference TRBV30 and TRBJ2-3, is SQTIHQWPATLVQPVGSPLSLECTVEGTSNPNLYWYRQAAGRGLQLLFYSVGIGQISSEVPQNLSASRPQDRQFILSSKKLLLSDSGFYLCAWSTGGGTQYFGPGTRLTVL.

The chain has TRBV30 and TRBJ1-2; 7 bases match TRBD1. The CDR3 covers 13 residues. Looked up from germline, CDR1 is GTSNPN and CDR2 is SVGIG (reference sequence). J was trimmed by 8 bases and V by 3 bases; bases with no gene match: 9. CDR3 protein: CAWRPTGVVGYTF. The CDR3 nucleotides read TGTGCCTGGAGACCTACAGGGGTAGTCGGCTACACCTTC.

CDR3 nucleotide sequence: TGTGCCAGCAGCGTAGAACAGAAAGAGACCCAGTACTTC. This sequence encodes CASSVEQKETQYF. V gene TRBV9 combines with J gene TRBJ2-5; D not certain. V was shortened by 0 bases and J by 3 bases, with 6 bases between the two germline ends. The germline V gene encodes CDR1 SGDLS and CDR2 YYNGEE. This CDR3 has 13 residues.

This clone was detected a few times. The chain carries TRBV5-1 and TRBJ2-1, with 12 bases fitting TRBD2. Germline assignment: CDR1 SGHRS and CDR2 YFSETQ. The J segment lost 6 bases and the V segment lost 4 bases, leaving 8 bases of the junction unmatched. The CDR3 is 16 residues long. The CDR3 spells CASSALTSGRGNEQFF. The CDR3 region has the DNA TGCGCCAGCAGCGCCCTGACTAGCGGGAGAGGCAATGAGCAGTTCTTC.

Comments on this clone: Other nucleotide sequences from this sample produce the same CDR3. The chain employs TRBV5-1 and TRBJ2-7; possibly TRBD2 for D (6 bases). Trimming removed 0 bases at V and 1 base at J, with 8 bases between. CDR1 and CDR2 from the germline V gene are SGHRS and YFSETQ. The CDR3 runs 14 residues. CDR3 protein: CASSLVGGSYEQYF. In nucleotides, the CDR3 is TGCGCCAGCAGCTTGGTCGGGGGATCCTACGAGCAGTACTTC.

The chain links TRBV5-6 to TRBJ2-5, with D tentatively TRBD1 or TRBD2 (5 bases each). This CDR3 contains 14 residues. Trimming stripped 1 base from V and 4 bases from J, with 11 bases between. Germline CDR1 reads SGHDT; CDR2 reads YYEEEE. The CDR3 sequence is CASSLLQGPETQYF. The CDR3 nucleotides read TGTGCCAGCAGCTTGTTGCAGGGACCAGAGACCCAGTACTTC.

In this sample, this clone turned up a few times. The chain has TRBV20-1 and TRBJ1-1; unclear D gene. V was pared by 6 bases and J by 5 bases, with 10 bases between. Germline V lookup: CDR1 DFQATT, CDR2 SNEGSKA (reference sequence). CDR3 size: 11 residues. CDR3 nucleotide sequence: TGCAGTGCCCCCGCGGGAACTGAAGCTTTCTTT. The encoded protein is CSAPAGTEAFF.

The genes are TRBV30 and TRBJ2-1; TRBD2 aligns across 9 bases. Germline V gene lookup returns CDR1 GTSNPN and CDR2 SVGIG (reference sequence). This CDR3 contains 14 residues. With V trimmed by 3 bases and J by 7 bases, 7 bases remained unmatched. CDR3: CAWRPLSGRNEQFF. The CDR3 nucleotides read TGTGCCTGGAGGCCTCTGAGCGGGAGGAATGAGCAGTTCTTC.

The chain links TRBV30 to TRBJ2-7; 7 bases fit TRBD2. The CDR3 is 14 amino acids. Trimming cost V 1 base and J 6 bases; bases outside gene matches: 9. Germline lookup yields CDR1 GTSNPN and CDR2 SVGIG (reference sequence). CDR3 DNA sequence: TGTGCCTGGAGTGGTCTAGCGGTGAGCGGCGAGCAGTACTTC. Translation gives CAWSGLAVSGEQYF.

J is TRBJ2-5 and V is TRBV4-2, with TRBD2 identical over 10 bases. V shed 1 base and J 2 bases; nucleotides not matched to a gene: 4. CDR3 length equals 16 residues. CDR1 is LGHNA and CDR2 is YNFKEQ in the germline V gene. CDR3 DNA sequence: TGTGCCAGCAGCCAAGCTACTAGCGGGGAACAAGAGACCCAGTACTTC. Protein sequence: CASSQATSGEQETQYF.

The chain combines TRBV5-1 with TRBJ2-1, with a tentative D call TRBD1 (6 bases). The CDR3 is made up of 15 amino acids. The germline gives CDR1 SGHRS, CDR2 YFSETQ. Trimming removed 1 base from V and 6 bases from J, with 14 bases in between. In DNA form, the CDR3 reads TGCGCCAGCAGCTTGTCCCGGACAGATCTCAATGAGCAGTTCTTC. Its translation: CASSLSRTDLNEQFF.

As for this clone: Other nucleotide sequences from this sample produce the same CDR3. The chain is built from TRBV5-1 and TRBJ1-5; D gene unclear. Trimming shortened V by 0 bases and J by 1 base, and 2 bases separated the two germline ends. The CDR3 is 13 amino acids. The germline V gene encodes CDR1 SGHRS and CDR2 YFSETQ. This CDR3 reads CASSLGSNQPQHF. The CDR3 region has the DNA TGCGCCAGCAGCTTGGGGAGCAATCAGCCCCAGCATTTT.

The V call is TRBV30, the J call TRBJ1-3; weak D call: TRBD1 (6 bases). V lost 4 bases and J lost 4, with 14 bases in between. The CDR3 sequence is 14 residues long. Germline values: CDR1 GTSNPN, CDR2 SVGIG (reference sequence). CDR3 DNA: TGTGCCTGGACAGCAGGGGCGAGGGGAAACACCATATATTTT. It translates to CAWTAGARGNTIYF.

The chain has TRBV6-4 and TRBJ2-1; 13 bases are shared with TRBD2. CDR1 MRHNA and CDR2 SNTAGT come from the germline V gene. This CDR3 spans 15 amino acids. Trimming at V came to 4 bases and at J to 9 bases, leaving 6 bases not matched to a gene. CDR3 region: CASSVGLAGVREQFF. The DNA of the CDR3 is TGTGCCAGCAGTGTTGGACTAGCGGGAGTCCGTGAGCAGTTCTTC.

This CDR3 is CASSPLGTPNTEAFF. The CDR3 DNA sequence: TGTGCCAGCAGCCCGCTGGGGACACCAAACACTGAAGCTTTCTTT. V is TRBV7-2 and J is TRBJ1-1, with a tentative D call TRBD1 (6 bases). This CDR3 has 15 amino acids. V was cut by 5 bases and J by 2 bases, with 15 bases left in between. CDR1 is SGHTA and CDR2 is FQGNSA in the germline V gene.

The chain joins TRBV6-5 to TRBJ2-2; D might be TRBD1 or TRBD2, each matching 5 bases. CDR1 is MNHEY and CDR2 is SVGAGI in the germline V gene. The CDR3 has 15 amino acids. Trimming left V 2 bases short and J 5 bases short, with 12 bases between. The CDR3 nucleotides are TGTGCCAGCAGTTACAGGGGTCCGGGAACCGGGGAGCTGTTTTTT. Encoded protein: CASSYRGPGTGELFF.

The table lists this clone with a few counts. This chain joins TRBV30 and TRBJ1-1; D remains ambiguous. Germline assignment: CDR1 GTSNPN and CDR2 SVGIG (reference sequence). V gave up 3 bases and J gave up 1 base, with 15 bases separating them. The CDR3 sequence is 15 residues long. The CDR3: CAWSEKGRPNTEAFF. The CDR3 DNA follows: TGTGCCTGGAGCGAGAAAGGACGGCCGAACACTGAAGCTTTCTTT.

The rearrangement links TRBV20-1 to TRBJ1-1; D ambiguous. The V gene's germline CDR1 is DFQATT and CDR2 SNEGSKA (reference sequence). The V and J ends lost 0 bases and 6 bases respectively, with 5 bases between them. The CDR3 has 11 residues. The CDR3 DNA reads TGCAGTGCTAGAGATTACCCTGAAGCTTTCTTT. It encodes CSARDYPEAFF.

CDR3 residues: CALGTGTSETQYF. The CDR3, as DNA: TGTGCGCTGGGAACAGGGACATCTGAGACCCAGTACTTC. The chain couples TRBV30 to TRBJ2-5; weak D call: TRBD1 (6 bases). Germline V gene sequence: CDR1 GTSNPN, CDR2 SVGIG (reference sequence). The CDR3 consists of 13 residues.

Only a few counts were recorded for this clone. The chain is built from TRBV19 and TRBJ1-5, with D unresolved. Between the trimmed V and J ends, which lost 2 bases and 2 bases, there was a span of 13 bases. CDR3 length: 16 amino acids. Germline lookup yields CDR1 LNHDA and CDR2 SQIVND (reference sequence). CDR3 nucleotides: TGTGCCAGTAGTATAACAGCGGTGAGAGGCAATCAGCCCCAGCATTTT. It encodes CASSITAVRGNQPQHF.

The J gene is TRBJ2-7, the V gene TRBV7-2, with a weak D call TRBD1 (6 bases). Trimming stripped 2 bases from V and 6 bases from J, with 14 bases between. The CDR3 totals 14 residues. Germline CDR1 and CDR2: SGHTA and FQGNSA. The CDR3 loop is CASSLLGQWAEQYF. CDR3 bases: TGTGCCAGCAGCTTACTAGGACAGTGGGCCGAGCAGTACTTC.

The chain carries TRBV6-6 and TRBJ2-7; D not certain. Germline CDR1 MNHNY, CDR2 SVGAGI (reference sequence). The V gene lost 6 bases and the J gene lost 1 base, with 19 bases spanning the gap. The CDR3 is made up of 16 amino acids. The CDR3 sequence: CASSYSSLPRSYEQYF. CDR3 sequence (DNA): TGTGCCAGCAGCTATAGCTCTTTGCCAAGGTCCTACGAGCAGTACTTC.